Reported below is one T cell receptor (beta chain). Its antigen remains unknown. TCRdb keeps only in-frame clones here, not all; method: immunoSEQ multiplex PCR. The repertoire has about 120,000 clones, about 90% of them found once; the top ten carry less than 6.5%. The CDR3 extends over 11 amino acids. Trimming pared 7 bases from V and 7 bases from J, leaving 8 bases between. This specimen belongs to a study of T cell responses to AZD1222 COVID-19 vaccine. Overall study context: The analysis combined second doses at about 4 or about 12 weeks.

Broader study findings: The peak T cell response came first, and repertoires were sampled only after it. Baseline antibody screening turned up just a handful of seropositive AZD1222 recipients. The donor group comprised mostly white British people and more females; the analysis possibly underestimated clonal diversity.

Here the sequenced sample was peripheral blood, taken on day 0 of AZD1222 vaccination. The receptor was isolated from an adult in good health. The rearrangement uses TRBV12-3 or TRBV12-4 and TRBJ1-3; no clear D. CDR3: CASTPSNTIYF. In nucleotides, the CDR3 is TGTGCCAGCACCCCCTCGAACACCATATATTTT.